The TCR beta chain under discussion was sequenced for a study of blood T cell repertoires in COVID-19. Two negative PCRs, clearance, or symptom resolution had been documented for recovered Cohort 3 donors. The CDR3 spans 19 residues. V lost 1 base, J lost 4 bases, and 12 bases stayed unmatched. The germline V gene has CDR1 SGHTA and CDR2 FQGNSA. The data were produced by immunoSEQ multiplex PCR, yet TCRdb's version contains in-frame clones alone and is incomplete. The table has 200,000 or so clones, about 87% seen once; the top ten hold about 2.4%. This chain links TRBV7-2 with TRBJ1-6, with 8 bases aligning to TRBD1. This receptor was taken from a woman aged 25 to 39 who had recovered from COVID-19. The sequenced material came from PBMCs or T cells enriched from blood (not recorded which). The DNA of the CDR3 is TGTGCCAGCAGCTTAGTCGCGGCCGGGACAGGCCGGTATAATTCACCCCTCCACTTT. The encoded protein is CASSLVAAGTGRYNSPLHF.